One and the same sample provided the 10 T cell receptor beta chains below, sequenced in a study of blood T cell repertoires in COVID-19. The data were produced by immunoSEQ multiplex PCR, yet TCRdb's version contains in-frame clones alone and is incomplete. This table has under 45,000 clones, around 80% appearing once. The specimen was peripheral blood. The receptors come from a man in his fifties or sixties with acute or convalescent COVID-19.

J is TRBJ2-1 and V is TRBV13, with 14 bases aligning to TRBD2. Losses at the gene ends were 3 bases for V and 6 bases for J; bases not matched to a gene: 1. The CDR3 length is 15 residues. Germline assignment: CDR1 PRHDT and CDR2 FYEKMQ (reference sequence). CDR3 in amino acids: CASSLGLAGVNEQFF. The CDR3, as DNA: TGTGCCAGCAGCTTGGGACTAGCGGGAGTCAATGAGCAGTTCTTC.

The chain has TRBV5-4 and TRBJ2-3; a weak D match, TRBD2 (5 bases). This CDR3 region has 14 residues. Trimming took off 1 base at V and 2 bases at J, with 8 bases between the two ends. Germline-derived CDR1 and CDR2 are SGHNT and YYREEE (reference sequence). The CDR3 DNA sequence: TGTGCCAGCAGCTTGCACGGGAACACAGATACGCAGTATTTT. Encoded protein: CASSLHGNTDTQYF.

This sequence joins TRBV11-3 and TRBJ2-7, with 7 bases that match TRBD1. The CDR3 runs 13 residues. The V gene's germline CDR1 is SGHNT and CDR2 YENEEA. Trimming removed 5 bases from V and 3 bases from J; junction bases left unmatched: 4. CDR3 DNA sequence: TGTGCCAGCAGCCGGGACAGCCTCTACGAGCAGTACTTC. It specifies CASSRDSLYEQYF.

The V and J genes are TRBV4-1 and TRBJ1-1; possibly TRBD1 for D (5 bases). V lost 4 bases, J lost 6 bases, and 15 bases lay in between. Germline CDR1 and CDR2: MGHRA and YSYEKL. This CDR3 spans 14 amino acids. The CDR3 DNA is TGCGCCAGCAGCCGGGAGGGGATGAGGGCTGAAGCTTTCTTT. It yields the protein CASSREGMRAEAFF.

The chain combines TRBV24-1 with TRBJ2-2; D may be TRBD2 (6 bases). This CDR3 has 16 residues. Germline V lookup: CDR1 KGHDR, CDR2 SFDVKD. V lost 4 bases and J 0 bases, leaving 11 bases between the germline ends. CDR3 loop: CATSDPGTANTGELFF. In DNA, the CDR3 is TGTGCCACCAGTGACCCCGGGACTGCGAACACCGGGGAGCTGTTTTTT.

The gene calls are TRBV7-9 and TRBJ1-4; the match to TRBD1 covers 9 bases. The CDR3 is 16 residues long. CDR1 is SEHNR and CDR2 is FQNEAQ in the germline V gene (reference sequence). V lost 5 bases, J lost 4 bases, and 8 bases stayed unmatched. CDR3 amino acids: CASSATGGAYNEKLFF. The CDR3 nucleotides are TGTGCCAGCAGCGCTACAGGGGGCGCCTATAATGAAAAACTGTTTTTT.

The chain joins TRBV6-5 to TRBJ2-1, with TRBD2 matching 8 bases. The V gene end was trimmed by 8 bases and the J gene end by 10 bases; junction bases not matched to a gene: 7. CDR3 size: 12 residues. The V gene's germline CDR1 is MNHEY and CDR2 SVGAGI. The CDR3 coding sequence is TGTGCCAGCTCATCGGGAGGGAACGAGCAGTTCTTC. This codes for CASSSGGNEQFF.

The chain carries TRBV24-1 and TRBJ2-2, with D hard to call. Looked up from germline, CDR1 is KGHDR and CDR2 is SFDVKD. CDR3 size: 14 residues. V dropped 6 bases and J dropped 0 bases, with 7 bases sitting between them. Written as DNA, the CDR3 is TGTGCCACCAGTCCCTACCCGAACACCGGGGAGCTGTTTTTT. Residues: CATSPYPNTGELFF.

The genes are TRBV6-6 and TRBJ2-1, with D perhaps matching TRBD1 (5 bases). There are 13 residues in the CDR3. Deletions cut 8 bases from V and 0 bases from J, with 8 bases between. Germline CDR1 is MNHNY and CDR2 is SVGAGI (reference sequence). The CDR3 sequence: CASGASSYNEQFF. As DNA, the CDR3 is TGTGCCAGCGGGGCTAGCTCCTACAATGAGCAGTTCTTC.

The chain links TRBV7-2 to TRBJ2-1; D not certain. Germline V gene sequence: CDR1 SGHTA, CDR2 FQGNSA. The germline V and J ends were trimmed by 8 bases and 0 bases, with 8 bases remaining between them. This CDR3 contains 13 residues. CDR3 region: CASLGGSYNEQFF. CDR3 nucleotide sequence: TGTGCCAGCCTCGGTGGCTCCTACAATGAGCAGTTCTTC.